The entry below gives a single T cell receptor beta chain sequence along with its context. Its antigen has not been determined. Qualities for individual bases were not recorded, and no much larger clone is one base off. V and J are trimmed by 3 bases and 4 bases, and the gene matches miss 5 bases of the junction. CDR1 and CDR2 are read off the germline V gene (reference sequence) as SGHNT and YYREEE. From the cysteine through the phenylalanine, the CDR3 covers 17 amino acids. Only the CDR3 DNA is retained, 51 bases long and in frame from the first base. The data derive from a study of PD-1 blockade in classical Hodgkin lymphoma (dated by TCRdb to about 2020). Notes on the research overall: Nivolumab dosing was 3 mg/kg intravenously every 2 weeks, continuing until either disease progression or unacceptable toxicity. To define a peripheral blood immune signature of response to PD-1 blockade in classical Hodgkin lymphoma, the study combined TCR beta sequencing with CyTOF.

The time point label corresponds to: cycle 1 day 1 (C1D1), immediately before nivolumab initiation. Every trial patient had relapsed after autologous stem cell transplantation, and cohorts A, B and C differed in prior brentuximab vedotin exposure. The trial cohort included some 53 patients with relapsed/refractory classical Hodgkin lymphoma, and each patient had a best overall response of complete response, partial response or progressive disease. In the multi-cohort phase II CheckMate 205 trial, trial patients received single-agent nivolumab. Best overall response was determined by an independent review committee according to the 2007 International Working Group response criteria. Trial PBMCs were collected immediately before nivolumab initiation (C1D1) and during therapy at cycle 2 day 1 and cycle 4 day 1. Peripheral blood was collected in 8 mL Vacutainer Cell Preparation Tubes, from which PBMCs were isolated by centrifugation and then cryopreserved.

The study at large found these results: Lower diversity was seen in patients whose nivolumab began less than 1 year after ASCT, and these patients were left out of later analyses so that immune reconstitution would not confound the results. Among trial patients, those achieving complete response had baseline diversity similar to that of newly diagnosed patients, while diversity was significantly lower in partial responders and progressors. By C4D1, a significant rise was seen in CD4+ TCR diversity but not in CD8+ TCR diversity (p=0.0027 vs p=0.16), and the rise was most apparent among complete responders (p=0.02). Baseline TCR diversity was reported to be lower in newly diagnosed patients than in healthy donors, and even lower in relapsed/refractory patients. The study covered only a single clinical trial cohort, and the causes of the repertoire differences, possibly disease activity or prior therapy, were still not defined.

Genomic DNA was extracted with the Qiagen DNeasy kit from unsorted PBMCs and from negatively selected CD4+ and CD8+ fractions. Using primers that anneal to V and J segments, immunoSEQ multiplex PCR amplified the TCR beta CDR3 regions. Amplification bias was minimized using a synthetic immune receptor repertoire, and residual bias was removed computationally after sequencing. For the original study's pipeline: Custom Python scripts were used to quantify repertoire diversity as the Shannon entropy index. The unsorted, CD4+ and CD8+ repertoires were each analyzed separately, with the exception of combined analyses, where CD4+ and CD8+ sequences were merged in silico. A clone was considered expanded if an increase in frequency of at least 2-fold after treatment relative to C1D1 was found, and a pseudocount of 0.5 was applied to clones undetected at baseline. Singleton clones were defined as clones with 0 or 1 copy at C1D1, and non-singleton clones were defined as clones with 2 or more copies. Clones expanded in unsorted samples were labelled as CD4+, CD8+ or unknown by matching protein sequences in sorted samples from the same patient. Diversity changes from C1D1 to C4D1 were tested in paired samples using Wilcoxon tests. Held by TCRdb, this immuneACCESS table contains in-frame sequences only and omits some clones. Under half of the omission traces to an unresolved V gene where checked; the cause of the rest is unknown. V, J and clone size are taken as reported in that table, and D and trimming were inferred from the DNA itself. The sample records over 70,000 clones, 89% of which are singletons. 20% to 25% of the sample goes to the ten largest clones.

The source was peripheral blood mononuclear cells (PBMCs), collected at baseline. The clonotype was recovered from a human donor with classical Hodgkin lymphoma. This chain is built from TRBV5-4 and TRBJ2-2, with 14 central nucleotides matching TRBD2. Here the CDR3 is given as CASSSPGLAGVTGELFF. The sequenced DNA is TGTGCCAGCAGCTCGCCGGGACTAGCGGGAGTCACCGGGGAGCTGTTTTTT.